The clone carrying this T cell receptor beta chain occurred many times. Its specificity is unknown. These data belong to a study of identical twins. Study-level findings and limits: The authors drew conclusions from cross-sectional statistical analysis rather than following the same donors. Models underestimated TCR alpha sharing (out-of-frame) in monozygotic twins.

Template switching created a universal primer site, and the cDNA included unique molecular identifiers. Using its own MiXCR run on the 5' RACE reads, TCRdb lists one record per CDR3 protein. The table records 120,000 to 150,000 distinct CDR3 sequences, around 3.5% of them present only once. The ends were cut back, 2 bases at V and 6 bases at J, with 11 bases in the middle. Germline values: CDR1 SGHAT, CDR2 FQNNGV. The CDR3 sequence is 13 residues long. The source material was memory T cells sorted from blood. The receptor was isolated from a man younger than 35 in good health. This chain uses TRBV11-2 with TRBJ2-7, with D perhaps matching TRBD1 (5 bases). CDR3 coding DNA: TGTGCCAGCAGCTTATCAGGGTCTACCGAGCAGTACTTC. This gives the protein CASSLSGSTEQYF.